A selection of T cell receptor beta chains follows, all from one sample in a study of CD8 T cells in Susac syndrome. TCRdb independently ran MiXCR on the immunoSEQ multiplex PCR reads; one entry per CDR3 protein. The sample consists of 150,000 or so distinct CDR3 sequences, roughly 95% of them appearing once. Sequencing was done on a sample of CD8+ T cells from PBMCs. These receptor sequences come from a human donor with multiple sclerosis. Both conserved end residues are part of each CDR3.

TRBJ2-1 TRBV7-2 CASNGGGAGDEQFF
TRBJ1-2 TRBV5-4 CASSLAYRAVYGYTF
TRBJ1-2 TRBV12-3/TRBV12-4 CASSFSAAGGSGYTF
TRBJ2-1 TRBV18 CASSPGPSSYNEQFF
TRBJ2-7 TRBV15 CATSRDEGQLYEQYF
TRBJ2-1 TRBV3-1 CASSPEDNEQFF
TRBJ2-1 TRBV18 CASSSDRAYNEQFF
TRBJ2-3 TRBV3-1 CASSQRGQGPYF
TRBJ1-1 TRBV27 CASSHAGRAFF
TRBJ1-1 TRBV29-1 CSVDRPGPLNTEAFF
TRBJ2-1 TRBV5-1 CASSLSGGDYNEQFF
TRBJ2-7 TRBV24-1 CATSDPGPKSPPSYEQYF
TRBJ1-2 TRBV3-1 CASSQELGYGYTF
TRBJ1-1 TRBV30 CAWTPGANTEAFF
TRBJ2-5 TRBV6-5 CASSYSSLGGETQYF